This T cell receptor (beta chain) was sequenced during a study of B cell selection in AIRE deficiency. Study outcomes and limitations: TCRbeta-only data showed 36.6% of shared healthy Treg sequences in healthy Tconv. Shared Treg sequences were biased toward short CDR3s with few non-templated nucleotide insertions.

A remark on this clone: Its target is not known.

Per the study methods: Patients' conventional T cells yielded about 11x10^4 distinct TCRbeta sequences; donors' roughly 140,000. Only in-frame clones appear in the TCRdb table, and some are missing; sequencing was by immunoSEQ multiplex PCR. V and J calls and clone size are as listed in that table; D and trimming were resolved from the DNA. The sample holds some 24,000 clones; 95% to 98% are singletons and the top ten take around 0.22%. The sorted conventional CD4 T cells were gated as CD4+CD127+. Healthy unrelated donors supplied the control samples. Looked up from germline, CDR1 is SGHNT and CDR2 is YYREEE (reference sequence). J was trimmed by 8 bases and V by 4 bases; bases with no gene match: 11. There are 14 residues in the CDR3.

The TCR comes from a human donor in good health. Sequencing was done on a sample of CD4+CD127+ conventional T cells sorted from PBMCs. The chain combines TRBV5-4 with TRBJ1-1, with 7 nucleotides matching TRBD1. The CDR3 DNA sequence: TGTGCCAGCAGCGTGACAGGGCTGGCTAGAGAAGCTTTCTTT. Translated, it gives CASSVTGLAREAFF. Drawing the rest from reference TRBV5-4 and TRBJ1-1, the complete variable domain is ETGVTQSPTHLIKTRGQQVTLRCSSQSGHNTVSWYQQALGQGPQFIFQYYREEENGRGNFPPRFSGLQFPNYSSELNVNALELDDSALYLCASSVTGLAREAFFGQGTRLTVV.